Presented here are 10 T cell receptor beta chains from one specimen sequenced in a study of CD8 T cells in ankylosing spondylitis. Overall study results and limits: Ankylosing spondylitis blood appeared to carry a characteristic TCR beta motif of roughly 8 highly homologous variants.

These TCRs' antigens remain unknown. TCRdb re-called the 5' RACE reads with MiXCR, one entry per CDR3 protein. The table has around 390,000 distinct CDR3 sequences, more than 20% seen once. Sequences were obtained from blood, either unsorted or a sorted T cell fraction (not recorded which). All receptors derive from a male donor with ankylosing spondylitis.

The rearrangement joins TRBV2 to TRBJ2-2; 9 bases fit TRBD2. This CDR3 contains 14 residues. The V and J ends lost 4 bases and 6 bases, in that order; junction bases with no gene match: 3. CDR1 and CDR2 (germline): SNHLY, FYNNEI. The CDR3 loop is CASSVTSGSGELFF. Written as DNA, the CDR3 is TGTGCCAGCAGTGTCACTAGCGGGTCCGGGGAGCTGTTTTTT.

The rearrangement uses TRBV7-2 and TRBJ2-1; 9 bases map to TRBD1. The CDR3 has 16 residues. The germline CDR1 and CDR2 sequences are SGHTA and FQGNSA. The trim removed 5 bases at V and 9 bases at J, leaving 14 bases unmatched. CDR3 nucleotide sequence: TGTGCCAGCAGCACCCAAGTACCGGGACAGGGCGGTGAGCAGTTCTTC. Translating gives CASSTQVPGQGGEQFF.

In DNA, the CDR3 is TGCGCCAGCAGCTTGGTGGGGGCCATGAACACTGAAGCTTTCTTT. Amino acid sequence: CASSLVGAMNTEAFF. The rearrangement joins TRBV5-1 to TRBJ1-1; D may be TRBD1 (6 bases). V lost 0 bases, J lost 0 bases, and 9 bases lay in between. The CDR3 covers 15 residues. The germline CDR1 and CDR2 sequences are SGHRS and YFSETQ.

This clonotype was recorded at least ten times. CDR3: CSVEWTLLAGGPDTQYF. The CDR3 DNA is TGCAGCGTTGAATGGACGTTGTTAGCGGGAGGGCCAGATACGCAGTATTTT. This chain connects TRBV29-1 to TRBJ2-3; TRBD2 matches at 11 bases. Germline CDR1 is SQVTM and CDR2 is ANQGSEA. Trimming took 2 bases from V and 4 from J; bases not matched to a gene: 11. The CDR3 covers 17 residues.

A few counts support this clonotype. The chain recombines TRBV12-3 or TRBV12-4 with TRBJ1-3; the D is unclear. The CDR3 is 15 amino acids. Trimming pared 4 bases from V and 2 bases from J, leaving 12 bases between. The CDR3 here is CASSSAYSTGNTIYF. The CDR3 nucleotides read TGTGCCAGCAGTTCTGCTTACTCAACTGGAAACACCATATATTTT.

This clonotype was recorded many times. The chain has TRBV5-1 and TRBJ2-5, with 8 positions matching TRBD1. Germline lookup yields CDR1 SGHRS and CDR2 YFSETQ. This CDR3 contains 14 residues. V gave up 2 bases and J gave up 3 bases; unmatched junction bases: 3. CDR3 bases: TGCGCCAGCAGCTTATTGGACAGGGAAGAGACCCAGTACTTC. Translating it yields CASSLLDREETQYF.

The rearrangement links TRBV12-3 or TRBV12-4 to TRBJ1-4; D unclear. This CDR3 has 14 residues. V was pared by 5 bases and J by 4 bases, with 11 bases between. The CDR3 is CASSARNYNEKLFF. The CDR3 nucleotides read TGTGCCAGCAGTGCCAGGAATTATAATGAAAAACTGTTTTTT.

Many counts were recorded for this clonotype. The chain has TRBV7-3 and TRBJ1-5, with a possible D match to TRBD1 (5 bases). Germline V gene sequence: CDR1 SGHTA, CDR2 FQGTGA. This CDR3 contains 13 residues. The V and J ends lost 1 base and 6 bases respectively, with 7 bases between them. The CDR3 region is CASSLNRGQPQHF. CDR3 nucleotides: TGTGCCAGCAGCTTAAATAGGGGTCAGCCCCAGCATTTT.

A few counts support this clonotype. As DNA, the CDR3 is TGCAGTGCCCCGCCGGGACAGGGAAGCGAGCAGTACTTC. Translating gives CSAPPGQGSEQYF. This chain connects TRBV20-1 to TRBJ2-7; 9 nucleotides match TRBD1. The CDR3 totals 13 residues. Trimming at V came to 6 bases and at J to 6 bases, leaving 9 bases not matched to a gene. The germline CDR1 and CDR2 sequences are DFQATT and SNEGSKA (reference sequence).

This clonotype was seen a few times. V is TRBV6-2 or TRBV6-3 and J is TRBJ1-5; tentative D call: TRBD1 (5 bases). The CDR3 length is 13 residues. V lost 6 bases, J lost 7 bases, and 13 bases lay in between. CDR1 MNHEY and CDR2 SVGEGT come from the germline V gene. The CDR3 bases are TGTGCCAGCAGCAAGGGGATCCGACAGCCCCAGCATTTT. Translation: CASSKGIRQPQHF.